The entry below gives a single T cell receptor (beta chain) sequence along with its context. Because the CDR3 is missing its conserved closing phenylalanine or tryptophan, this is likely a read error. The template, approximately 500 ng total RNA, yielded TCR beta cDNA made with a constant-region primer. Three nested multiplex PCR rounds of slightly modified ARM-PCR generated TCR beta libraries. It was with TRBV1-TRBV30 forward primers and a C-beta reverse primer that the first two PCR rounds were run, at 10 to 11 cycles each. TCRdb fed the multiplex PCR reads into MiXCR, producing one record per CDR3 protein. The table shows tens of thousands of distinct CDR3 sequences, with more than 70% occurring only once. This sample was taken from a study of tumor-infiltrating lymphocytes in primary liver carcinoma. Unsorted bulk tissue of roughly 17-33 mg yielded co-extracted RNA and DNA. The germline gives CDR1 MNHEY, CDR2 SVGAGI. Trimming cost V 10 bases and J 7 bases; bases outside gene matches: 12. This CDR3 is 14 amino acids long.

The sample comprised tumor-adjacent normal liver tissue. The chain combines TRBV6-5 with TRBJ2-1; TRBD2 matches 8 bases. This clonotype was sampled from a woman aged 25 to 39 with primary liver carcinoma and hepatitis B virus infection. The CDR3 DNA reads as TGTGCCACCCGGTGGAGCGGGAGTCGGAATGAGCAGTTCTTA. Translated, it gives CATRWSGSRNEQFL.